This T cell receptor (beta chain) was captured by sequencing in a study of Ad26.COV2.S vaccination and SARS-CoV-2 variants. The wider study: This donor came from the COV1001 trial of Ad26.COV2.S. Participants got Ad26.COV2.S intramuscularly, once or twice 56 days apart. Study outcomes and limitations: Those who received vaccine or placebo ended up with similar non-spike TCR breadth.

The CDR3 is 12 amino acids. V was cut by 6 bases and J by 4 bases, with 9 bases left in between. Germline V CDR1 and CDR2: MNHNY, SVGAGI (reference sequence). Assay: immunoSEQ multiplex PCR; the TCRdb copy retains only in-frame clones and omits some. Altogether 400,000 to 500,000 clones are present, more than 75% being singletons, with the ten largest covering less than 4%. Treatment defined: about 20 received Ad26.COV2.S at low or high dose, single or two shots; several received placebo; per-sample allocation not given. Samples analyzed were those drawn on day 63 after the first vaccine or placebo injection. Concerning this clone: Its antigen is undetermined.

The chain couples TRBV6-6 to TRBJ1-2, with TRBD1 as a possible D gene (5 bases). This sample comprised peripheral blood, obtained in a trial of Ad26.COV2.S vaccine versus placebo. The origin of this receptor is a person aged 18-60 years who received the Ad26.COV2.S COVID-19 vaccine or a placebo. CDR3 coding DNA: TGTGCCAGCAGCTCCGACAGCTATGGCTACACCTTC. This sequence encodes CASSSDSYGYTF.